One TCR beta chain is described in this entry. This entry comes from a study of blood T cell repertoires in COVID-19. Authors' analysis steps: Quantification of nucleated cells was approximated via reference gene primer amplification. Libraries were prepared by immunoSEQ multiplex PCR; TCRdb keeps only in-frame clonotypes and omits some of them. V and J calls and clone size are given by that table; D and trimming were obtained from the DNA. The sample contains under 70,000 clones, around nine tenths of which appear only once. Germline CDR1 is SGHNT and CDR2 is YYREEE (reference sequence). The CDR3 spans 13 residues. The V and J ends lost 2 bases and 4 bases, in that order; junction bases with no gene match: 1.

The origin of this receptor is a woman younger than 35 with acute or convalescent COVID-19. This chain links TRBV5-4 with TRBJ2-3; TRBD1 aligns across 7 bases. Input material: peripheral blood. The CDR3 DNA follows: TGTGCCAGCAGCTTACAGGGGCCAGATACGCAGTATTTT. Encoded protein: CASSLQGPDTQYF. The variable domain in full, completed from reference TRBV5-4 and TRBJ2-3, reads ETGVTQSPTHLIKTRGQQVTLRCSSQSGHNTVSWYQQALGQGPQFIFQYYREEENGRGNFPPRFSGLQFPNYSSELNVNALELDDSALYLCASSLQGPDTQYFGPGTRLTVL.